These 8 T cell receptor beta chains were sequenced from one sample in a study of cytomegalovirus exposure and HLA in healthy donors (dated by TCRdb to the late 2010s). The library was built by means of the immunoSEQ multiplex PCR assay. For the multiplex PCR, a mixture combining 60 forward primers for TCR Vbeta segments and 13 reverse primers for TCR Jbeta segments was used. What TCRdb holds here is the immuneACCESS table cut down to in-frame rearrangements. Part of the clones is not present; checked against another copy, under half of the missing clones reflect an unresolved V gene, and the others are unexplained. The sample contains fewer than 100,000 clones, about three quarters of them found a single time. The top ten clonotypes cover around 2.5% of the sample. Material for sequencing was PBMCs. These receptors all come from a male donor in good health and CMV-seropositive.

The chain couples TRBV5-1 to TRBJ1-2; D ambiguous. V was cut by 2 bases and J by 8 bases, with 16 bases left in between. The CDR3 sequence is 14 residues long. The germline gives CDR1 SGHRS, CDR2 YFSETQ. Here the CDR3 reads CASSLIPGGPGYTF. The CDR3 nucleotides are TGCGCCAGCAGCTTAATACCAGGTGGGCCAGGCTACACCTTC.

This rearrangement joins TRBV7-9 to TRBJ2-7, with a tentative D call TRBD1 (5 bases). This CDR3 is built from 14 residues. The V end was cut by 4 bases, the J end by 6 bases, with 16 bases between. Germline V lookup: CDR1 SEHNR, CDR2 FQNEAQ (reference sequence). The CDR3 DNA follows: TGTGCCAGCAGCTCACGGACACTCCCCGGCGAGCAGTACTTC. Protein: CASSSRTLPGEQYF. Together with reference TRBV7-9 and TRBJ2-7, the CDR3 gives the full variable domain: DTGVSQNPRHKITKRGQNVTFRCDPISEHNRLYWYRQTLGQGPEFLTYFQNEAQLEKSRLLSDRFSAERPKGSFSTLEIQRTEQGDSAMYLCASSSRTLPGEQYFGPGTRLTVT.

J is TRBJ2-2 and V is TRBV6-1; 11 bases align to TRBD2. The CDR3 is 16 residues long. With V trimmed by 4 bases and J by 2 bases, 3 bases remained unmatched. Germline V gene lookup returns CDR1 MNHNS and CDR2 SASEGT. In nucleotides, the CDR3 is TGTGCCAGCAGTGGACTAGCGGGACTTAACACCGGGGAGCTGTTTTTT. As protein: CASSGLAGLNTGELFF.

Here the CDR3 reads CASSLLSNEKLFF. CDR3 bases: TGTGCCAGCAGCTTACTGTCTAATGAAAAACTGTTTTTT. V is TRBV7-9 and J is TRBJ1-4; D is uncertain. Germline loops: CDR1 SEHNR, CDR2 FQNEAQ (reference sequence). V dropped 2 bases and J dropped 3 bases, with 4 bases sitting between them. The CDR3 contains 13 residues.

This chain joins TRBV2 and TRBJ2-5, with 13 bases matching TRBD2. Losses at the gene ends were 7 bases for V and 6 bases for J; bases not matched to a gene: 14. The length of the CDR3 is 17 residues. From germline, CDR1 is SNHLY and CDR2 FYNNEI. The CDR3 bases are TGTGCCAGCACCGGACTAGCGGGAGAGGGTGGGGTGAAGACCCAGTACTTC. Translation: CASTGLAGEGGVKTQYF.

This chain links TRBV5-1 with TRBJ2-3; TRBD2 matches 9 bases. Looked up from germline, CDR1 is SGHRS and CDR2 is YFSETQ. Trimming removed 7 bases from V and 0 bases from J; junction bases left unmatched: 6. This CDR3 has 15 amino acids. The CDR3: CASVAGGTSTDTQYF. For the CDR3, the DNA is TGCGCCAGCGTGGCGGGAGGGACTAGCACAGATACGCAGTATTTT.

This clone was counted a few times. This chain connects TRBV7-2 to TRBJ2-5, with 7 bases lining up with TRBD2. Trimming cost V 3 bases and J 5 bases; bases outside gene matches: 12. CDR3 length equals 16 residues. Looked up from germline, CDR1 is SGHTA and CDR2 is FQGNSA. CDR3 sequence reads: CASSFTSGSGRETQYF. DNA for the CDR3: TGTGCCAGCAGCTTTACCTCGGGCTCCGGGAGGGAGACCCAGTACTTC.

The chain employs TRBV19 and TRBJ2-3; unclear D gene. Per the germline V gene, CDR1 is LNHDA and CDR2 is SQIVND (reference sequence). Trimming cost V 3 bases and J 0 bases, with 7 bases left between them. The CDR3 has 14 amino acids. This CDR3 reads CASSMYSSTDTQYF. The CDR3 region has the DNA TGTGCCAGTAGTATGTATTCTAGCACAGATACGCAGTATTTT. The whole variable domain, filled in from reference TRBV19 and TRBJ2-3, reads DGGITQSPKYLFRKEGQNVTLSCEQNLNHDAMYWYRQDPGQGLRLIYYSQIVNDFQKGDIAEGYSVSREKKESFPLTVTSAQKNPTAFYLCASSMYSSTDTQYFGPGTRLTVL.